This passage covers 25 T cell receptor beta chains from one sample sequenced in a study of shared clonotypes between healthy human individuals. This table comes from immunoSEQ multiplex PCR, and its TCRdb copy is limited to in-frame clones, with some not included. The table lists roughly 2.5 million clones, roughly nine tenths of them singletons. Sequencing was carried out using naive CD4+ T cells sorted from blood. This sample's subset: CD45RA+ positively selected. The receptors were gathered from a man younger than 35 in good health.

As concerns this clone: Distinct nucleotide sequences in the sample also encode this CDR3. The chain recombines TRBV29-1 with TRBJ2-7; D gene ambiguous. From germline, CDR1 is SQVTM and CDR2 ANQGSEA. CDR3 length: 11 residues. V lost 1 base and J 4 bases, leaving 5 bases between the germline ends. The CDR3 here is CSVEASYEQYF. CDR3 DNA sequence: TGCAGCGTTGAAGCCAGTTACGAGCAGTACTTC.

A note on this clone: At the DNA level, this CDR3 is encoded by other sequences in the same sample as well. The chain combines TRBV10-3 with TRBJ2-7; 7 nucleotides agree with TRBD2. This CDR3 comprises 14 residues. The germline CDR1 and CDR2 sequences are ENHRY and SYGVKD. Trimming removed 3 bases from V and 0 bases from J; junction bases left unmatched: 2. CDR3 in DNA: TGTGCCATCAGTGAAGCGGGGAGCTCCTACGAGCAGTACTTC. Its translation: CAISEAGSSYEQYF.

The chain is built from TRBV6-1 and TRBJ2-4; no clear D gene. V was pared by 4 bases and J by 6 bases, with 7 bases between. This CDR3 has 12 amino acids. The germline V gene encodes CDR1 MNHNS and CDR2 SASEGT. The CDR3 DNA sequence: TGTGCCAGCAGTGTAGGGCTAAACATTCAGTACTTC. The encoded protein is CASSVGLNIQYF.

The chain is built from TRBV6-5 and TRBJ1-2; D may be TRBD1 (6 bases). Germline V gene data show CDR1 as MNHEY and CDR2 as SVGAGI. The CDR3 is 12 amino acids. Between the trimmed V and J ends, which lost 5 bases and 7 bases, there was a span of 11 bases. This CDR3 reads CASSVQGSGYTF. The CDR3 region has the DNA TGTGCCAGCAGTGTACAGGGATCTGGCTACACCTTC.

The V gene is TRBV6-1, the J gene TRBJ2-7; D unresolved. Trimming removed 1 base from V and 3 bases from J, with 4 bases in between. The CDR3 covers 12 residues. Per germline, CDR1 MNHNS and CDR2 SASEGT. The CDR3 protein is CASSEGYYEQYF. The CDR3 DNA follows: TGTGCCAGCAGTGAAGGGTACTACGAGCAGTACTTC.

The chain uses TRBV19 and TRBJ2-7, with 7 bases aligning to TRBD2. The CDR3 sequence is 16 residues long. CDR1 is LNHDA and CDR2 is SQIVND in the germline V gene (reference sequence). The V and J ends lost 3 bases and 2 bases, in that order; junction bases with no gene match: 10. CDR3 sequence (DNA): TGTGCCAGTAGTATTATTTTGGGCCGGGAGGCCTACGAGCAGTACTTC. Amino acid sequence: CASSIILGREAYEQYF.

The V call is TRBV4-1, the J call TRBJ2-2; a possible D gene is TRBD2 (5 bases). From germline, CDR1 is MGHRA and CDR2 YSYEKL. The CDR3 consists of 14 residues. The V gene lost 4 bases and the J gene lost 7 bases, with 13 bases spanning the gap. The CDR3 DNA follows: TGCGCCAGCAGCCGAGCGGTTCGAGTCGGGGAGCTGTTTTTT. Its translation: CASSRAVRVGELFF.

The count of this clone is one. CDR3 sequence (DNA): TGTGCCAGCAGCTTAGGAGGACAGGCACAAGAGACCCAGTACTTC. Translating it yields CASSLGGQAQETQYF. The chain links TRBV11-2 to TRBJ2-5; 7 bases line up with TRBD1. There are 15 residues in the CDR3. The ends lost 1 base at V and 2 bases at J; junction bases unmatched: 4. The germline CDR1 and CDR2 sequences are SGHAT and FQNNGV. The complete variable domain, with remaining parts taken from reference TRBV11-2 and TRBJ2-5, reads EAGVAQSPRYKIIEKRQSVAFWCNPISGHATLYWYQQILGQGPKLLIQFQNNGVVDDSQLPKDRFSAERLKGVDSTLKIQPAKLEDSAVYLCASSLGGQAQETQYFGPGTRLLVL.

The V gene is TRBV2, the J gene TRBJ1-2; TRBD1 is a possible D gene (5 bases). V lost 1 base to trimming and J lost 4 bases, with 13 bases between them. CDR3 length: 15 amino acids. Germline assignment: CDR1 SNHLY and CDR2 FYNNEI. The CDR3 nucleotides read TGTGCCAGCAGTGAAGAGGCAGGGCTCGGCTATGGCTACACCTTC. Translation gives CASSEEAGLGYGYTF. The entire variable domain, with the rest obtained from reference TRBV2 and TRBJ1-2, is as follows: EPEVTQTPSHQVTQMGQEVILRCVPISNHLYFYWYRQILGQKVEFLVSFYNNEISEKSEIFDDQFSVERPDGSNFTLKIRSTKLEDSAMYFCASSEEAGLGYGYTFGSGTRLTVV.

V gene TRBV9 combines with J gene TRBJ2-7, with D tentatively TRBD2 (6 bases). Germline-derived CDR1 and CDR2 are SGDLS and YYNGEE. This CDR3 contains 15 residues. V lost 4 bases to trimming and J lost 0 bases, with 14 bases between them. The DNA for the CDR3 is TGTGCCAGCAGCCCGGTAGCGGAAGCCTCCTACGAGCAGTACTTC. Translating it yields CASSPVAEASYEQYF.

Written as DNA, the CDR3 is TGTGCCAGCAGCCCCACCACTAGCGCCTCCCACTACGAGCAGTACTTC. It codes for CASSPTTSASHYEQYF. This chain links TRBV11-2 with TRBJ2-7, with TRBD2 identical over 7 bases. The CDR3 runs to 16 residues. The germline CDR1 and CDR2 sequences are SGHAT and FQNNGV. V trimming: 5 bases; J trimming: 3 bases; junction bases outside the gene matches: 13.

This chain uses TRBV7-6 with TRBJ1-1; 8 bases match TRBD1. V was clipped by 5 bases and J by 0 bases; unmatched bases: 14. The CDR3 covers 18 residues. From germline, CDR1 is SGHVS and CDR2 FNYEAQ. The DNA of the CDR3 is TGTGCCAGCAGCCAGCGCCCCGGGACAGGCAGGATGAACACTGAAGCTTTCTTT. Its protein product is CASSQRPGTGRMNTEAFF.

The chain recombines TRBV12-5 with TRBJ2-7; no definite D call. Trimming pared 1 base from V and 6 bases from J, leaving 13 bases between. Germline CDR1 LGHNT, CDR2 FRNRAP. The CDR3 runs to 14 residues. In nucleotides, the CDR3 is TGTGCTAGTGGTTTGGCTTTTGGGGTCGGCGAGCAGTACTTC. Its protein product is CASGLAFGVGEQYF.

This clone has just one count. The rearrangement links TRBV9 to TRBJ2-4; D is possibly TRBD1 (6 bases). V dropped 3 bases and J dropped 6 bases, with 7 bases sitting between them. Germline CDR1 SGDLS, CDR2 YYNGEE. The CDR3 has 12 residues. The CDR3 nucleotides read TGTGCCAGCAGCGAGACAGGAAACATTCAGTACTTC. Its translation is CASSETGNIQYF.

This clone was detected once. CDR3 region: CASSLELPEQFF. The DNA of the CDR3 is TGTGCCAGCAGCTTAGAACTCCCTGAGCAGTTCTTC. This chain joins TRBV11-2 and TRBJ2-1; D gene unclear. Germline values: CDR1 SGHAT, CDR2 FQNNGV. Trimming took off 0 bases at V and 9 bases at J, with 6 bases between the two ends. The CDR3 runs 12 residues.

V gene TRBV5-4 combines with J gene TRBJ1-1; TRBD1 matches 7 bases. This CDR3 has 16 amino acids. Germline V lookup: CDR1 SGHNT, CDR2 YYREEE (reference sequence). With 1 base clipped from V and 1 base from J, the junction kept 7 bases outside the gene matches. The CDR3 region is CASSLSPDRKNTEAFF. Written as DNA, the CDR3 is TGTGCCAGCAGCTTGTCTCCGGACAGGAAGAACACTGAAGCTTTCTTT. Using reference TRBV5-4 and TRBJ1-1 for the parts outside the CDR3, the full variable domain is ETGVTQSPTHLIKTRGQQVTLRCSSQSGHNTVSWYQQALGQGPQFIFQYYREEENGRGNFPPRFSGLQFPNYSSELNVNALELDDSALYLCASSLSPDRKNTEAFFGQGTRLTVV.

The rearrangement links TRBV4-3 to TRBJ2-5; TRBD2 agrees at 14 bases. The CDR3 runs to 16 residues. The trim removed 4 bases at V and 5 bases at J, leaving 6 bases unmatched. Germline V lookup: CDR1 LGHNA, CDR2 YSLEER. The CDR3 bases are TGCGCCAGCAGCCGGGGACTAGCGGGAGTATTTGAGACCCAGTACTTC. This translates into CASSRGLAGVFETQYF.

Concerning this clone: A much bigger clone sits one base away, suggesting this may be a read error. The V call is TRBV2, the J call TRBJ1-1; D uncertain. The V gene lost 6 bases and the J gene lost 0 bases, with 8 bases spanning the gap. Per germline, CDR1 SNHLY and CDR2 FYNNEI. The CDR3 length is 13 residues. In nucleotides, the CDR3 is TGTGCCAGCAGGTCACAAGTGAACACTGAAGCTTTCTTT. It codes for CASRSQVNTEAFF.

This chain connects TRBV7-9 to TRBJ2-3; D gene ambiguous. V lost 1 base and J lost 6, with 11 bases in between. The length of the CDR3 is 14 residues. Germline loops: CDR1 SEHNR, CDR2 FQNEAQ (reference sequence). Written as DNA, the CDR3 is TGTGCCAGCAGCTTAGTGAGTAGGGTGGATACGCAGTATTTT. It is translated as CASSLVSRVDTQYF.

The CDR3 sequence is CSATVETQYF. The CDR3 DNA follows: TGCAGTGCTACCGTGGAGACCCAGTACTTC. The V call is TRBV20-1, the J call TRBJ2-5; the D is unclear. The CDR3 covers 10 residues. The germline V and J ends were trimmed by 4 bases and 5 bases, with 5 bases remaining between them. Germline V gene data show CDR1 as DFQATT and CDR2 as SNEGSKA (reference sequence).

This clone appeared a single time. CDR3 sequence: CASGSGSSYEQYF. CDR3 in DNA: TGCGCCAGCGGTTCCGGGAGCTCCTACGAGCAGTACTTC. This chain connects TRBV5-1 to TRBJ2-7; perhaps TRBD2 as D (6 bases). Trimming took off 7 bases at V and 0 bases at J, with 11 bases between the two ends. Germline CDR1 reads SGHRS; CDR2 reads YFSETQ. The CDR3 is made up of 13 amino acids.

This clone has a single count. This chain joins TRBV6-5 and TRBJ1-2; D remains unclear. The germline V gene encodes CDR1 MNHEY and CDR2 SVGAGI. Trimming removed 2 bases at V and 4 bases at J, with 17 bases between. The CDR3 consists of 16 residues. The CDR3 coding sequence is TGTGCCAGCAGTTACAATCAGAGGGAGGAAGGCTATGGCTACACCTTC. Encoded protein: CASSYNQREEGYGYTF.

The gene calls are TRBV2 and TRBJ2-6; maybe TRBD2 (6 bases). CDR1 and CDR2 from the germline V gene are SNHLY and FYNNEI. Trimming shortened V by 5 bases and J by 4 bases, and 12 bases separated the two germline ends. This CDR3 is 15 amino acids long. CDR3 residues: CASSRLVSGANVLTF. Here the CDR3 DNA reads TGTGCCAGCAGTCGACTAGTGAGCGGGGCCAACGTCCTGACTTTC.

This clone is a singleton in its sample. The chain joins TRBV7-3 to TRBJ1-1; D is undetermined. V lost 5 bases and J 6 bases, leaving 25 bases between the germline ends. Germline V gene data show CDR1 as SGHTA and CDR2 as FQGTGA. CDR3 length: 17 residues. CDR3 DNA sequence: TGTGCCAGCAGCCAATCCACATTACTGGGATCTTTTGCTGAAGCTTTCTTT. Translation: CASSQSTLLGSFAEAFF.

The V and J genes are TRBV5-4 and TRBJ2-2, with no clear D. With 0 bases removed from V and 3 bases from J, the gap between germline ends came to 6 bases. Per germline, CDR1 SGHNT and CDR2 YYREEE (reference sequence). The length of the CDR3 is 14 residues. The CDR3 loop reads CASSLDLYTGELFF. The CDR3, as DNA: TGTGCCAGCAGCTTGGATCTTTACACCGGGGAGCTGTTTTTT.